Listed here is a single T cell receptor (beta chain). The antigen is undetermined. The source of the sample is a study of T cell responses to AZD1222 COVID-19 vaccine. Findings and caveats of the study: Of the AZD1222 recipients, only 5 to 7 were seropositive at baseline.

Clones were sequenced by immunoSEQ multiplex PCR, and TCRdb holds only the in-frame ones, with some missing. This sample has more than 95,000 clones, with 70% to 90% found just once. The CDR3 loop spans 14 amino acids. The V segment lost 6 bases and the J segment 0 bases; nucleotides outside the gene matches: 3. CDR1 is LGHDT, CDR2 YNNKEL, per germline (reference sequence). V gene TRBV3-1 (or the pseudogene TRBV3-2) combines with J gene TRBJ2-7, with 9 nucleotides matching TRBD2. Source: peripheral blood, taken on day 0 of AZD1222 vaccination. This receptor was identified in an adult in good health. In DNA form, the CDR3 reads TGTGCCAGCAGGCGACTAGCGGACTCCTACGAGCAGTACTTC. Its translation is CASRRLADSYEQYF.